These T cell receptor beta chains were read from a single sample in a study of CD8+ T cells in alopecia areata. The data were produced by immunoSEQ multiplex PCR, yet TCRdb's version contains in-frame clones alone and is incomplete. This sample has over 150,000 clones, with around three fifths found just once. The specimen was CD4+ T cells sorted from blood, collected at week 24, from a patient treated with tofacitinib. The receptors originated from a human donor with alopecia areata. CDR3s include the opening cysteine and the closing phenylalanine or tryptophan. A D gene is named only where the DNA matches it firmly. Part of the rows lack a size; the others show once, few, many or a class for expanded clones.

>TRBJ1-1|18|NA|NA|TRBV30
TGTGCCTGGAGAGGTCGTTCCCTGCAGGCTAACATGAACACTGAAGCTTTCTTT
CAWRGRSLQANMNTEAFF
>TRBJ2-5|15|NA|NA|TRBV25-1
TGTGCCAGCAGTGAATACGGGGGCGGGCAAGAGACCCAGTACTTC
CASSEYGGGQETQYF
>TRBJ2-5|16|NA|NA|TRBV2
TGTGCCAGCAGTGAAGCGAGAACTAGCCTCGGGGAGACCCAGTACTTC
CASSEARTSLGETQYF
>TRBJ2-7|13|TRBD2|NA|TRBV6-6
TGTGCCAGCTCGGGGGGTTCAACCTACGAGCAGTACTTC
CASSGGSTYEQYF
>TRBJ1-2|15|NA|once|TRBV6-1
TGTGCCAGCAGTGGACCAATAGCTCCAAACTATGGCTACACCTTC
CASSGPIAPNYGYTF
>TRBJ2-7|12|NA|NA|TRBV30
TGTGCCTGGAGTGTACAGGGTAACGAGCAGTACTTC
CAWSVQGNEQYF
>TRBJ1-5|16|TRBD1|NA|TRBV30
TGTGCCTGGAGTGGGGCAGGGGGCTATAGCAATCAGCCCCAGCATTTT
CAWSGAGGYSNQPQHF
>TRBJ1-1|13|NA|NA|TRBV10-3
TGTGCCATCAGTGACGGGACCGGGACTGAAGCTTTCTTT
CAISDGTGTEAFF
>TRBJ1-6|15|NA|NA|TRBV9
TGTGCCAGTACACAGGGTCTAAGCTATAATTCACCCCTCCACTTT
CASTQGLSYNSPLHF
>TRBJ2-7|11|TRBD1|NA|TRBV29-1
TGCAGCTTCGACAGGGGCGGCGAGCAGTACTTC
CSFDRGGEQYF
>TRBJ2-5|12|NA|once|TRBV29-1
TGCAGCGTTGTTCGGGGGCAGGAGACCCAGTACTTC
CSVVRGQETQYF
>TRBJ2-6|14|NA|NA|TRBV2
TGTGCCAGCAGTCCTGATGCTGGGGCCAACGTCCTGACTTTC
CASSPDAGANVLTF
>TRBJ1-2|12|NA|NA|TRBV2
TGTGCCAGCAGTGGGGACACCTATGGCTACACCTTC
CASSGDTYGYTF
>TRBJ1-3|15|NA|NA|TRBV2
TGTGCCAGCAAGGTCGACCCTTACTCTGGAAACACCATATATTTT
CASKVDPYSGNTIYF
>TRBJ1-2|14|NA|NA|TRBV5-4
TGTGCCAGCAGCTTGGATAGCAGCTCATATGGCTACACCTTC
CASSLDSSSYGYTF
>TRBJ1-2|13|TRBD1|many|TRBV7-9
TGTGCCAGCAGCCCCGCGGACAGGCCTGGCTACACCTTC
CASSPADRPGYTF
>TRBJ1-5|13|NA|NA|TRBV29-1
TGCAGCGTTTCCCGCGACAGCAATCAGCCCCAGCATTTT
CSVSRDSNQPQHF
>TRBJ2-6|15|NA|NA|TRBV30
TGTGCCTGGGAAAAACAGGCTTCTGGGGCCAACGTCCTGACTTTC
CAWEKQASGANVLTF
>TRBJ2-3|14|NA|once|TRBV29-1
TGCAGCGTTGAGGCAGGGGCTAGCACAGATACGCAGTATTTT
CSVEAGASTDTQYF